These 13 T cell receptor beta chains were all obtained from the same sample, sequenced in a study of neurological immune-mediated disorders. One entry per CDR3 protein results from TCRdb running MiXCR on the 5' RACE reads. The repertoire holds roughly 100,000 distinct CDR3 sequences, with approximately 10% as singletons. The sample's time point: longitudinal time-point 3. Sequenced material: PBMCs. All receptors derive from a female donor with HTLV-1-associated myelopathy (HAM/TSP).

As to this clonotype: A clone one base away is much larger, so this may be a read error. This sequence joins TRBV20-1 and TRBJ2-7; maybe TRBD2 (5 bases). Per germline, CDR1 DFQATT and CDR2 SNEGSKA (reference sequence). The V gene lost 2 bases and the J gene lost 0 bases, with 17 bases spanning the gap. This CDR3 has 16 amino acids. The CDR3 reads CSARLISRVFSYEQYF. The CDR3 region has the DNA TGCAGTGCTAGACTCATTTCGAGGGTGTTCTCCTACGAGCAGTACTTC.

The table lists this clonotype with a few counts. CDR3 in DNA: TGCGCCAGCAGCCCTGGAACGGGCACCGGGGAGCTGTTTTTT. Protein sequence: CASSPGTGTGELFF. V gene TRBV5-1 combines with J gene TRBJ2-2; D unresolved. CDR1 is SGHRS, CDR2 YFSETQ, per germline. This CDR3 is built from 14 residues. Deletions cut 4 bases from V and 4 bases from J, with 11 bases between.

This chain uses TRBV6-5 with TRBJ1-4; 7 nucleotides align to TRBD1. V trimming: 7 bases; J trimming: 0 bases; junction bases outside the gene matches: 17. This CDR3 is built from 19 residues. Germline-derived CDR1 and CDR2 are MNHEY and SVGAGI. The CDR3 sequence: CASTQTGQPKTATNEKLFF. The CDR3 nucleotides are TGTGCCAGCACCCAGACGGGACAGCCAAAAACTGCAACTAATGAAAAACTGTTTTTT.

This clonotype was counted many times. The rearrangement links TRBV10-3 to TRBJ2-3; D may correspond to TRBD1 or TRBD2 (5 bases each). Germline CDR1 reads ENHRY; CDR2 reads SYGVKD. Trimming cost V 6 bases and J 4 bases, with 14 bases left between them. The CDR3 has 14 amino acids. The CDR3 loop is CAIRTPRGADTQYF. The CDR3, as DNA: TGTGCCATCAGAACCCCCCGGGGCGCAGATACGCAGTATTTT.

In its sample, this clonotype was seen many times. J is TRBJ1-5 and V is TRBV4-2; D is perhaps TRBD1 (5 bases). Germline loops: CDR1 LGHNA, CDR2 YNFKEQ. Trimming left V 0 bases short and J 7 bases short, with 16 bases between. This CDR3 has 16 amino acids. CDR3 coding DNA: TGTGCCAGCAGCCAAGATCAGGGTTCAATCGGACAGCCCCAGCATTTT. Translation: CASSQDQGSIGQPQHF.

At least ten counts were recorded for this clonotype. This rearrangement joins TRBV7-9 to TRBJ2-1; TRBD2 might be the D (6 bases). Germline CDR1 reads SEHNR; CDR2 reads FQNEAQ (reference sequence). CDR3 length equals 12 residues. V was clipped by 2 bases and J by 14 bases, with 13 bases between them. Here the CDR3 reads CASSLSGGEEFF. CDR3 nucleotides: TGTGCCAGCAGCTTATCCGGGGGTGAAGAGTTCTTC.

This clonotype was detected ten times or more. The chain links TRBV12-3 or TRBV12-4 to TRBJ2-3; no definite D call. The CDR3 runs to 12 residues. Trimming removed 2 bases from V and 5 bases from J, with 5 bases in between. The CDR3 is CASSLRRDTQYF. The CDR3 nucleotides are TGTGCCAGCAGTTTAAGGAGAGATACGCAGTATTTT.

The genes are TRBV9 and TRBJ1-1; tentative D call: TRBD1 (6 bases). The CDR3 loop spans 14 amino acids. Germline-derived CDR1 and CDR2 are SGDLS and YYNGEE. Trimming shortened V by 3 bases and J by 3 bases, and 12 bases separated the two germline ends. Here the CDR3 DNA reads TGTGCCAGCAGCGCCGACACAGGGTACACTGAAGCTTTCTTT. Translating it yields CASSADTGYTEAFF.

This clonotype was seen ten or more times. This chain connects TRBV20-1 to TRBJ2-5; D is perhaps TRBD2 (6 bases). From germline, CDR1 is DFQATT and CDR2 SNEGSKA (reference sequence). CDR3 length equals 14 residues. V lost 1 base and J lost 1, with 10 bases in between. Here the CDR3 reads CSARAEGSQETQYF. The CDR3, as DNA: TGCAGTGCTAGAGCGGAGGGCTCCCAAGAGACCCAGTACTTC.

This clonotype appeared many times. CDR3 sequence (DNA): TGCAGTGCTAGCCGACCTTTGGGCGGGGGGCGGACAGATACGCAGTATTTT. Its protein is CSASRPLGGGRTDTQYF. V and J are TRBV20-1 and TRBJ2-3, with TRBD2 matching 8 bases. Trimming took 3 bases from V and 3 from J; bases not matched to a gene: 14. Germline V lookup: CDR1 DFQATT, CDR2 SNEGSKA (reference sequence). This CDR3 has 17 residues.

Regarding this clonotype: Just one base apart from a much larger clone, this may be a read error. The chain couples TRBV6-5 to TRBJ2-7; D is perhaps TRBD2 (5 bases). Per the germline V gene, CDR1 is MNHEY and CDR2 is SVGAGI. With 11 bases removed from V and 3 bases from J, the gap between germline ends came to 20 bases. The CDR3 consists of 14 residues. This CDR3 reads CAGTTPGKSYEQYF. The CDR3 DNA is TGTGCCGGCACCACCCCCGGGAAGAGCTACGAGCAGTACTTC.

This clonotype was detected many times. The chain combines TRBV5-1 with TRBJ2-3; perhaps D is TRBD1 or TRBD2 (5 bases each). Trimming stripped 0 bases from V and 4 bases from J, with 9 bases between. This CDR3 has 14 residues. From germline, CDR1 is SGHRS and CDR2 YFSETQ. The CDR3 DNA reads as TGCGCCAGCAGCTTGGGGACGGGACCAGATACGCAGTATTTT. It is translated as CASSLGTGPDTQYF.

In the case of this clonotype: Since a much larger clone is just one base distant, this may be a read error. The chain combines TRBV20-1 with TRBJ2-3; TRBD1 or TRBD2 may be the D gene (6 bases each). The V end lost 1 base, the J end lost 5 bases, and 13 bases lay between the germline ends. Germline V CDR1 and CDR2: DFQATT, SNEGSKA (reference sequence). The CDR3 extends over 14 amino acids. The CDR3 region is CSARAYGGKDTQYF. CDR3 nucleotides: TGCAGTGCTAGAGCCTACGGGGGCAAAGATACGCAGTATTTT.